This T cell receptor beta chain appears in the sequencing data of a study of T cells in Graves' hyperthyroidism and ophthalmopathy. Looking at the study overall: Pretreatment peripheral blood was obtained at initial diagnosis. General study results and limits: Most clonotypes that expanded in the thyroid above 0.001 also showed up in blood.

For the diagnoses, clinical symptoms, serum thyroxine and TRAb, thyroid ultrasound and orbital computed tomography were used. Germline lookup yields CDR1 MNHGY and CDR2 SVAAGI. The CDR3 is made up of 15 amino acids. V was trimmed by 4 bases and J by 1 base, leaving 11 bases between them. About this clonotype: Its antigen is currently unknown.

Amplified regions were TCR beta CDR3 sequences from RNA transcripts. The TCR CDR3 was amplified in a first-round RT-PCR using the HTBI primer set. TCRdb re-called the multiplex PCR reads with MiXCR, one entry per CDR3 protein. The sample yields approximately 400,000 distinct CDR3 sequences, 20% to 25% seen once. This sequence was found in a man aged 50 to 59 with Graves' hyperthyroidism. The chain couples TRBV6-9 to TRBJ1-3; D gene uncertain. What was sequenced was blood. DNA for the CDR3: TGTGCCAGCAGTTTGAAGACTGGGTCTGGAAACACCATATATTTT. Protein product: CASSLKTGSGNTIYF.